The rows below give T cell receptor beta chains drawn from one sample of a study of T cell clones after liver transplantation. Produced via immunoSEQ multiplex PCR; TCRdb's table is partial and in-frame only. The data show about 120,000 clones, around nine tenths seen once. Material: CD4+ T cells from blood, obtained 12 months after liver transplant. These receptors all stem from a human patient who received a liver transplant. The graft donor may be the source of some T cells. Each CDR3 is given with its conserved first and last residue. Fields, in order: D gene, clone size, V gene, J gene, CDR3 protein, CDR3 DNA. The D gene is left open where the match is weak. Size is omitted from some rows. Given values are once, few, many or a class for expanded clones.

D: TRBD1; size: few; V: TRBV11-2; J: TRBJ2-7; CDR3: CASRRAGQGSYEQYF; DNA: TGTGCCAGCAGACGGGCGGGACAGGGTTCCTACGAGCAGTACTTC
D: NA; size: NA; V: TRBV15; J: TRBJ2-3; CDR3: CATSRDLVPTDTQYF; DNA: TGTGCCACCAGCAGAGATCTAGTCCCCACAGATACGCAGTATTTT
D: TRBD1; size: once; V: TRBV9; J: TRBJ1-2; CDR3: CASSPGTVDGYTF; DNA: TGTGCCAGCAGCCCCGGGACAGTTGACGGCTACACCTTC
D: TRBD1; size: NA; V: TRBV5-1; J: TRBJ1-4; CDR3: CASSSTGDQEKLFF; DNA: TGCGCCAGCAGCTCGACAGGGGATCAGGAAAAACTGTTTTTT
D: NA; size: NA; V: TRBV27; J: TRBJ2-7; CDR3: CASSPSGATQSSYEQYF; DNA: TGTGCCAGCAGTCCCTCGGGGGCTACCCAAAGCTCCTACGAGCAGTACTTC
D: NA; size: once; V: TRBV11-2; J: TRBJ1-4; CDR3: CASSLEWGDGEKLFF; DNA: TGTGCCAGCAGCTTAGAGTGGGGGGATGGTGAAAAACTGTTTTTT
D: NA; size: NA; V: TRBV6-9; J: TRBJ2-2; CDR3: CASRPSPDTGELFF; DNA: TGTGCCAGCAGACCCTCGCCCGACACCGGGGAGCTGTTTTTT
D: NA; size: few; V: TRBV5-6; J: TRBJ2-5; CDR3: CASSGSTSSTHQYF; DNA: TGTGCCAGCAGCGGCTCGACTAGTTCTACCCACCAGTACTTC
D: NA; size: NA; V: TRBV5-6; J: TRBJ2-1; CDR3: CASSYGTNNEQFF; DNA: TGTGCCAGCAGCTACGGGACGAACAATGAGCAGTTCTTC
D: NA; size: NA; V: TRBV11-3; J: TRBJ2-1; CDR3: CASSAGNNEQFF; DNA: TGTGCCAGCAGCGCAGGAAACAATGAGCAGTTCTTC
D: NA; size: NA; V: TRBV7-8; J: TRBJ1-2; CDR3: CASTLGQGSNYGYTF; DNA: TGTGCCAGCACCCTTGGGCAGGGTTCTAACTATGGCTACACCTTC
D: NA; size: NA; V: TRBV27; J: TRBJ2-1; CDR3: CASSPVMGRDYNEQFF; DNA: TGTGCCAGCAGTCCCGTCATGGGCAGGGATTACAATGAGCAGTTCTTC
D: TRBD1; size: once; V: TRBV6-5; J: TRBJ2-1; CDR3: CASSSLPGQAYNEQFF; DNA: TGTGCCAGCAGTTCCCTCCCGGGACAGGCCTACAATGAGCAGTTCTTC
D: TRBD2; size: NA; V: TRBV28; J: TRBJ2-1; CDR3: CASSNSGSYNEQFF; DNA: TGTGCCAGCAGTAATAGCGGGAGCTACAATGAGCAGTTCTTC
D: TRBD1; size: NA; V: TRBV28; J: TRBJ1-2; CDR3: CASTTFRDRTSNYGYTF; DNA: TGTGCCAGCACAACGTTCCGGGACAGGACTTCTAACTATGGCTACACCTTC
D: NA; size: NA; V: TRBV21-1; J: TRBJ2-3; CDR3: CASSLLGWGRTDTQYF; DNA: TGTGCCAGCAGCCTCCTCGGCTGGGGGAGGACAGATACGCAGTATTTT
D: NA; size: few; V: TRBV2; J: TRBJ1-2; CDR3: CASSEDKSGYTF; DNA: TGTGCCAGCAGTGAGGACAAATCTGGCTACACCTTC
D: NA; size: NA; V: TRBV7-2; J: TRBJ1-1; CDR3: CASSLAHGGEAFF; DNA: TGTGCCAGCAGCTTAGCTCATGGGGGTGAAGCTTTCTTT
D: NA; size: NA; V: TRBV19; J: TRBJ2-5; CDR3: CASSIRFSGETQYF; DNA: TGTGCCAGTAGTATTCGCTTCTCGGGAGAGACCCAGTACTTC
D: NA; size: NA; V: TRBV7-7; J: TRBJ2-2; CDR3: CASSPANTGELFF; DNA: TGTGCCAGCAGCCCCGCGAACACCGGGGAGCTGTTTTTT
D: NA; size: NA; V: TRBV6-6; J: TRBJ1-2; CDR3: CASSYSAASYGYTF; DNA: TGTGCCAGCAGTTACTCGGCAGCCTCCTATGGCTACACCTTC
D: TRBD1; size: NA; V: TRBV7-9; J: TRBJ1-4; CDR3: CASSFGQGDEKLFF; DNA: TGTGCCAGCAGCTTTGGACAGGGCGATGAAAAACTGTTTTTT
D: NA; size: NA; V: TRBV7-2; J: TRBJ1-4; CDR3: CASSTGFYEKLFF; DNA: TGTGCCAGCAGCACAGGGTTCTATGAAAAACTGTTTTTT